A selection of T cell receptor beta chains follows, all from one sample in a study of T cell responses to AZD1222 COVID-19 vaccine. Clones were sequenced by immunoSEQ multiplex PCR, and TCRdb holds only the in-frame ones, with some missing. Found here are roughly 200,000 clones, about 92% of them singletons; the top ten hold approximately 4%. Sequencing was performed on peripheral blood, taken 28 days after the second dose of the MenACWY control vaccine. The origin of the receptors is an adult who received the MenACWY meningococcal vaccine as a control. Each CDR3 is given with its conserved first and last residue. The D gene is left open where the match is weak. Part of the rows lack a size; the others show once, few, many or a class for expanded clones.

CDR3 DNA: TGCGCCAGCAGCAGCTTCGGGACAGAGAACACTGAAGCTTTCTTT; CDR3 protein: CASSSFGTENTEAFF; V gene: TRBV5-1; clone size: once; D gene: TRBD1; J gene: TRBJ1-1
CDR3 DNA: TGTGCCACCAGTGATTTCTGGGCCACCGGGGAGCTGTTTTTT; CDR3 protein: CATSDFWATGELFF; V gene: TRBV24-1; clone size: -; D gene: -; J gene: TRBJ2-2
CDR3 DNA: TGCGCCAGCAGTGAAGATCCCGGACAGGCCCAGCATTTT; CDR3 protein: CASSEDPGQAQHF; V gene: TRBV10-1; clone size: once; D gene: TRBD1; J gene: TRBJ1-5
CDR3 DNA: TGTGCCAGCAGCCAAAACCCCGGGGGGAGTGGTGGCTACACCTTC; CDR3 protein: CASSQNPGGSGGYTF; V gene: TRBV3-1/TRBV3-2; clone size: once; D gene: -; J gene: TRBJ1-2
CDR3 DNA: TGTGCCAGCAGCTTAGCGCCAGGGAGGGGTCAGCCCCAGCATTTT; CDR3 protein: CASSLAPGRGQPQHF; V gene: TRBV7-2; clone size: -; D gene: -; J gene: TRBJ1-5
CDR3 DNA: TGTGCCTGGGGAGAGCGGGAAGAGCAGCCCCAGCATTTT; CDR3 protein: CAWGEREEQPQHF; V gene: TRBV30; clone size: -; D gene: -; J gene: TRBJ1-5
CDR3 DNA: TGTGCCTGGAGTGGAGGGGATTATCAGCCCCAGCATTTT; CDR3 protein: CAWSGGDYQPQHF; V gene: TRBV30; clone size: once; D gene: -; J gene: TRBJ1-5
CDR3 DNA: TGTGCCAGCAATACCGAATGGCTTCCAGGGGAATACTCTGGGGCCAACGTCCTGACTTTC; CDR3 protein: CASNTEWLPGEYSGANVLTF; V gene: TRBV2; clone size: once; D gene: -; J gene: TRBJ2-6
CDR3 DNA: TGCGCCAGCAGCCCGGAGAGGGCCGGGGGCTACACCTTC; CDR3 protein: CASSPERAGGYTF; V gene: TRBV5-1; clone size: once; D gene: -; J gene: TRBJ1-2
CDR3 DNA: TGTGCCAGCAGTTGGGACCAAAGCGGGGTAAGCTCCTACAATGAGCAGTTCTTC; CDR3 protein: CASSWDQSGVSSYNEQFF; V gene: TRBV6-2/TRBV6-3; clone size: -; D gene: TRBD2; J gene: TRBJ2-1
CDR3 DNA: TGTGCCAGCGAACCGGACAGGGGAAGGGTCGGGGAGCTGTTTTTT; CDR3 protein: CASEPDRGRVGELFF; V gene: TRBV6-5; clone size: -; D gene: TRBD1; J gene: TRBJ2-2
CDR3 DNA: TGTGCCAGCAGCTTTGAGAACACAGATACGCAGTATTTT; CDR3 protein: CASSFENTDTQYF; V gene: TRBV7-9; clone size: -; D gene: -; J gene: TRBJ2-3
CDR3 DNA: TGTGCCAGCAGGAACGCCGGGACGACCAACACTGAAGCTTTCTTT; CDR3 protein: CASRNAGTTNTEAFF; V gene: TRBV2; clone size: -; D gene: -; J gene: TRBJ1-1
CDR3 DNA: TGTGCCAGCTCACCTTCCGGGGGGGCGAACACCGGGGAGCTGTTTTTT; CDR3 protein: CASSPSGGANTGELFF; V gene: TRBV18; clone size: -; D gene: TRBD2; J gene: TRBJ2-2
CDR3 DNA: TGCGCCAGCAGCTTGGATGGGACAGCCCCTCGGGAGCAGTACTTC; CDR3 protein: CASSLDGTAPREQYF; V gene: TRBV5-1; clone size: -; D gene: TRBD1; J gene: TRBJ2-7
CDR3 DNA: TGCGCCAGCAGCTTGGCCAGTGACTATAATTCACCCCTCCACTTT; CDR3 protein: CASSLASDYNSPLHF; V gene: TRBV5-1; clone size: -; D gene: -; J gene: TRBJ1-6
CDR3 DNA: TGCAGTGGCTTGAGCGCTCTCAATACGCTGAACACTGAAGCTTTCTTT; CDR3 protein: CSGLSALNTLNTEAFF; V gene: TRBV29-1; clone size: -; D gene: -; J gene: TRBJ1-1
CDR3 DNA: TGTGCCAGCAGTCCCTTCGTGGGGACAGATACGCAGTATTTT; CDR3 protein: CASSPFVGTDTQYF; V gene: TRBV11-1; clone size: -; D gene: -; J gene: TRBJ2-3
CDR3 DNA: TGCGCCAGCAGCTTGGCGCCGGACTACGAGCAGTACTTC; CDR3 protein: CASSLAPDYEQYF; V gene: TRBV5-1; clone size: -; D gene: -; J gene: TRBJ2-7